This TCR beta chain comes out of a study of Ad26.COV2.S vaccination and SARS-CoV-2 variants. Looking at the study overall: The vaccine Ad26.COV2.S was put into the muscle once, or twice with 56 days between. Study-wide points: The breadth of spike-specific CD8+ and CD4+ T cell responses after vaccination was reportedly substantial. The study found similar non-spike TCR breadth in vaccine and placebo recipients.

V lost 5 bases, J lost 4 bases, and 4 bases stayed unmatched. Germline V lookup: CDR1 SGHVS, CDR2 FNYEAQ. The CDR3 consists of 15 residues. Treatment indicated: around 19 received Ad26.COV2.S at low or high dose, single or two shots; several received placebo; per-sample allocation not given. Sampling took place 63 days after the first vaccine or placebo injection. An adult of 18-55 years in Boston served as donor. Measured with immunoSEQ multiplex PCR; TCRdb has only the in-frame clones, and not every one. Among hundreds of thousands of clones listed, 75% to 95% were seen once. To note about this clone: As yet, its antigen is unknown.

This receptor was taken from a person aged 18-65 years who received the Ad26.COV2.S COVID-19 vaccine or a placebo. The chain links TRBV7-6 to TRBJ2-2; TRBD2 aligns across 10 bases. Sequenced material: peripheral blood, taken in a trial of Ad26.COV2.S vaccine versus placebo. The CDR3 protein is CASSLLAGVTGELFF. DNA for the CDR3: TGTGCCAGCAGCCTCCTAGCGGGAGTCACCGGGGAGCTGTTTTTT.